These 3 T cell receptor beta chains were sequenced from one sample in a study of technical replicates of blood from several donors. Profiling relied on immunoSEQ multiplex PCR, and the TCRdb table lists in-frame clones only, not all of them. The sample yields 85,000 to 100,000 clones, approximately 95% seen once. The sequenced material came from T cells isolated from PBMCs. Receptors originate from a human donor in good health.

V gene TRBV15 combines with J gene TRBJ2-3, with D possibly being TRBD2 (7 bases). CDR1 is LNHNV and CDR2 is YYDKDF in the germline V gene (reference sequence). Trimming pared 1 base from V and 0 bases from J, leaving 17 bases between. The CDR3 runs to 18 residues. CDR3 protein: CATSRVIGGPRSTDTQYF. CDR3 DNA sequence: TGTGCCACCAGCAGAGTAATCGGGGGGCCACGGAGCACAGATACGCAGTATTTT.

This rearrangement joins TRBV10-3 to TRBJ2-2, with D possibly matching TRBD1 (5 bases). The CDR3 totals 16 residues. V lost 4 bases to trimming and J lost 1 base, with 13 bases between them. Germline values: CDR1 ENHRY, CDR2 SYGVKD. The CDR3 spells CAISALGRENTGELFF. CDR3 DNA sequence: TGTGCCATCAGTGCCCTGGGCAGGGAGAACACCGGGGAGCTGTTTTTT.

The rearrangement joins TRBV4-1 to TRBJ1-5; 7 bases align to TRBD1. Losses at the gene ends were 5 bases for V and 1 base for J; bases not matched to a gene: 5. Germline V gene lookup returns CDR1 MGHRA and CDR2 YSYEKL. The CDR3 extends over 15 amino acids. In DNA, the CDR3 is TGCGCCAGCAGCAGGGGGCCTCTGAGCAATCAGCCCCAGCATTTT. Its translation: CASSRGPLSNQPQHF.